Below are 8 T cell receptor beta chains sequenced from a single sample in a study of T cells in Graves' hyperthyroidism and ophthalmopathy. TCR beta CDR3 sequences were amplified from RNA transcripts. First-round RT-PCR targeting the TCR CDR3 was performed with the HTBI primer set. TCRdb ran MiXCR on the multiplex PCR reads and lists one entry per CDR3 protein. The sample includes about 400,000 distinct CDR3 sequences, approximately 13% of them seen just once. Input material: blood. Receptors were obtained from a woman aged 18-29 years with Graves' hyperthyroidism.

This clonotype was detected ten times or more. The rearrangement uses TRBV20-1 and TRBJ1-1, with D possibly TRBD1 on 6 matching bases. Germline CDR1 reads DFQATT; CDR2 reads SNEGSKA (reference sequence). Trimming cost V 5 bases and J 0 bases, with 10 bases left between them. This CDR3 has 13 amino acids. In DNA, the CDR3 is TGCAGTGCTCCCGGACAGCTGAACACTGAAGCTTTCTTT. Translation gives CSAPGQLNTEAFF.

This clonotype was recorded a few times. This chain links TRBV27 with TRBJ1-4; no reliable D call. The CDR3 is made up of 11 amino acids. Trimming took off 6 bases at V and 10 bases at J, with 9 bases between the two ends. The germline V gene has CDR1 MNHEY and CDR2 SMNVEV (reference sequence). CDR3 sequence reads: CASSLYGKLFF. The CDR3 DNA reads as TGTGCCAGCAGCCTCTATGGAAAACTGTTTTTT.

Many counts were recorded for this clonotype. The chain combines TRBV25-1 with TRBJ1-2; perhaps TRBD1 as D (5 bases). The V end was cut by 7 bases, the J end by 6 bases, with 21 bases between. The germline V gene has CDR1 MGHDK and CDR2 SYGVNS. The CDR3 runs 15 residues. The CDR3 sequence: CASTSFGGSANGYTF. Here the CDR3 DNA reads TGTGCCAGCACCTCATTCGGGGGTTCCGCTAATGGCTACACCTTC.

This clonotype has ten or more counts. The chain combines TRBV6-2 or TRBV6-3 with TRBJ2-1; 11 bases align to TRBD2. Germline V gene data show CDR1 as MNHEY and CDR2 as SVGEGT. The CDR3 contains 17 residues. J gave up 8 bases and V 2 bases, and 11 bases lay outside the gene matches. The CDR3 nucleotides read TGTGCCAGCAGTTACGTTAGCGGGAGGGCCTCATTCTATGAGCAGTTCTTC. It codes for CASSYVSGRASFYEQFF.

J is TRBJ1-3 and V is TRBV20-1, with no clear D. V lost 3 bases and J lost 0, with 9 bases in between. The CDR3 covers 14 residues. CDR1 DFQATT and CDR2 SNEGSKA come from the germline V gene (reference sequence). CDR3: CSARDLNSGNTIYF. The DNA for the CDR3 is TGCAGTGCTAGGGATCTTAACTCTGGAAACACCATATATTTT.

In its sample, this clonotype was seen many times. The chain is built from TRBV12-3 or TRBV12-4 and TRBJ1-2, with 9 bases aligning to TRBD1. The CDR3 is made up of 17 amino acids. The ends lost 6 bases at V and 3 bases at J; junction bases unmatched: 14. In DNA, the CDR3 is TGTGCCAGCAGACTCTTCTCCGGTGGGACAGGGTACTATGGCTACACCTTC. This encodes CASRLFSGGTGYYGYTF.

The chain couples TRBV11-2 to TRBJ1-2, with D tentatively TRBD1 (6 bases). The V gene lost 3 bases and the J gene lost 4 bases, with 12 bases spanning the gap. Germline loops: CDR1 SGHAT, CDR2 FQNNGV. The CDR3 is 14 residues long. CDR3 sequence (DNA): TGTGCCAGCAGCTTTGGGGCGGACAGCTATGGCTACACCTTC. Its translation is CASSFGADSYGYTF.

The chain carries TRBV19 and TRBJ1-5; D not resolved. CDR3 length: 14 residues. V dropped 3 bases and J dropped 0 bases, with 6 bases sitting between them. Germline CDR1 LNHDA, CDR2 SQIVND (reference sequence). CDR3 residues: CASSIPNSNQPQHF. In nucleotides, the CDR3 is TGTGCCAGTAGTATTCCAAATAGCAATCAGCCCCAGCATTTT. The variable domain in full, with the rest retrieved from reference TRBV19 and TRBJ1-5, is DGGITQSPKYLFRKEGQNVTLSCEQNLNHDAMYWYRQDPGQGLRLIYYSQIVNDFQKGDIAEGYSVSREKKESFPLTVTSAQKNPTAFYLCASSIPNSNQPQHFGDGTRLSIL.